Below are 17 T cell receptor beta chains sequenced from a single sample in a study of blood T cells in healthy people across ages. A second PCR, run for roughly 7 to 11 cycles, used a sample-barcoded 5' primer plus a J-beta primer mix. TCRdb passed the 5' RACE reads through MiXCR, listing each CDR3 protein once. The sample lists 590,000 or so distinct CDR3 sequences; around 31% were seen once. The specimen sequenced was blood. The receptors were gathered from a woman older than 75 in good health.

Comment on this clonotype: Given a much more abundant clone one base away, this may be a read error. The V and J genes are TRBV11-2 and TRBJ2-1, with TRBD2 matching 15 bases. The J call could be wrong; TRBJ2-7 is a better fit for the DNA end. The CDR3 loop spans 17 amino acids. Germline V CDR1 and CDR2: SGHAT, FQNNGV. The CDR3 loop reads CASSRGGTSGGYNEQYF. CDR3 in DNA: TGTGCCAGCAGCCGTGGGGGGACTAGCGGGGGGTACAATGAGCAGTACTTC.

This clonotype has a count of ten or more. CDR3 protein: CASSHEQGAGQETQYF. DNA for the CDR3: TGTGCCAGCAGCCACGAACAGGGGGCAGGCCAAGAGACCCAGTACTTC. The chain carries TRBV4-2 and TRBJ2-5, with 9 bases fitting TRBD1. CDR1 and CDR2 (germline): LGHNA, YNFKEQ. J was trimmed by 1 base and V by 3 bases; bases with no gene match: 6. The CDR3 spans 16 residues.

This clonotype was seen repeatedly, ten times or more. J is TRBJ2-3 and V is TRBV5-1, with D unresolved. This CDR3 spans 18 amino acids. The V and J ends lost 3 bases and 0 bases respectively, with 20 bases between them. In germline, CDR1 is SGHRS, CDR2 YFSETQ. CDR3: CASSSRRFNTNSTDTQYF. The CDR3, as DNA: TGCGCCAGCAGCTCGCGCCGTTTCAACACCAATAGCACAGATACGCAGTATTTT.

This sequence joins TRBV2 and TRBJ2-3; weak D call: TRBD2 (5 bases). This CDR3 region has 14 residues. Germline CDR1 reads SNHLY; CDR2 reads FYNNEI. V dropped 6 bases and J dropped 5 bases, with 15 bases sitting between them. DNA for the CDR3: TGTGCCAGCAGGAGGACTCGTCGCGAAGATACGCAGTATTTT. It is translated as CASRRTRREDTQYF. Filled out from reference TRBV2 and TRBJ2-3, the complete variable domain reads EPEVTQTPSHQVTQMGQEVILRCVPISNHLYFYWYRQILGQKVEFLVSFYNNEISEKSEIFDDQFSVERPDGSNFTLKIRSTKLEDSAMYFCASRRTRREDTQYFGPGTRLTVL.

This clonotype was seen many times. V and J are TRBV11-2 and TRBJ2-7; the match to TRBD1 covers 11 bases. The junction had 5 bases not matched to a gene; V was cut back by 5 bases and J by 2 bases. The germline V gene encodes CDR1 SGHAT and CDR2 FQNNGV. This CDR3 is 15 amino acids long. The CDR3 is CASSRGQGAPYEQYF. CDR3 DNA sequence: TGTGCCAGCAGCCGCGGACAGGGGGCCCCCTACGAGCAGTACTTC.

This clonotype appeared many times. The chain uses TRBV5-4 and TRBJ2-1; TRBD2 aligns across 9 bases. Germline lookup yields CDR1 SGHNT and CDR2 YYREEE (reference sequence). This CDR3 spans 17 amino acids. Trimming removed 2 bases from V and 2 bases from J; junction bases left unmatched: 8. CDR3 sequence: CASSFVAAGGPYNEQFF. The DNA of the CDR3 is TGTGCCAGCAGCTTTGTCGCAGCGGGGGGTCCCTACAATGAGCAGTTCTTC.

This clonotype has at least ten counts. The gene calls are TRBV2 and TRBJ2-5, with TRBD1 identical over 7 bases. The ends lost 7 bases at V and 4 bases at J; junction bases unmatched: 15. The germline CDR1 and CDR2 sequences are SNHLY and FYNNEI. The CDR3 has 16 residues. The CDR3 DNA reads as TGTGCCAGCACCGAGGGGGCAATCTCGGCGGGAGAGACCCAGTACTTC. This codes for CASTEGAISAGETQYF.

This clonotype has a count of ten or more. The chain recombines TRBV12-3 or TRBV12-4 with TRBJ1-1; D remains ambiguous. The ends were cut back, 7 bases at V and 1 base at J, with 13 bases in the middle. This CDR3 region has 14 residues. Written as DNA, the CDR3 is TGTGCCAGCATTCCCCCCTACAGGAACACTGAAGCTTTCTTT. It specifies CASIPPYRNTEAFF.

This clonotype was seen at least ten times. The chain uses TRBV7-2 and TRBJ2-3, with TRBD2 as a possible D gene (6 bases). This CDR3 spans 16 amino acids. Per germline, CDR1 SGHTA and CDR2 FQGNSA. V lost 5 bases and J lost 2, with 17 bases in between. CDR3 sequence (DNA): TGTGCCAGCAGCGTAGGCGGTCGGGGGACCACAGATACGCAGTATTTT. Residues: CASSVGGRGTTDTQYF.

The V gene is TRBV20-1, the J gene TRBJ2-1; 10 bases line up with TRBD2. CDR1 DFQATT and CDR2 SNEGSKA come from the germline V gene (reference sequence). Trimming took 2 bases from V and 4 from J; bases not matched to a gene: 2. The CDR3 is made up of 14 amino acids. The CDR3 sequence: CSARLAGVYNEQFF. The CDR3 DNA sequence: TGCAGTGCTAGACTAGCGGGAGTTTACAATGAGCAGTTCTTC.

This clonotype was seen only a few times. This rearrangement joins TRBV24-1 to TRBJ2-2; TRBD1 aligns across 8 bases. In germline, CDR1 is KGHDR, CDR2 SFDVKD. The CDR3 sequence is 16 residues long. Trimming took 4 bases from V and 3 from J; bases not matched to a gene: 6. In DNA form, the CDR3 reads TGTGCCACCAGTGAAGGACAGGGTCTCTACACCGGGGAGCTGTTTTTT. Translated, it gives CATSEGQGLYTGELFF.

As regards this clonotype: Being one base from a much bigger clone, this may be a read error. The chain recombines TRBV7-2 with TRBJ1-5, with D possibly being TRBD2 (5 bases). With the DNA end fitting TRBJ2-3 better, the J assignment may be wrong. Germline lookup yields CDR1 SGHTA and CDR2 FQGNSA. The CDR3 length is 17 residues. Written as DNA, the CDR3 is TGTGCCAGCAGCTTAGGACTTTACTCCCCTAGCAATCAGCCCCAGTATTTT. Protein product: CASSLGLYSPSNQPQYF.

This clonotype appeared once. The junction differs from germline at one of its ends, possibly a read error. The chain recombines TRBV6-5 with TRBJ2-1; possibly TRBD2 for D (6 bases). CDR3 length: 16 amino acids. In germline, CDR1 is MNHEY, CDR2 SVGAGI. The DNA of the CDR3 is TGTACCAGCAGCCCGGGACTCCAGAGCTCCTACAATGAGCAGTTCTTC. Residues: CTSSPGLQSSYNEQFF.

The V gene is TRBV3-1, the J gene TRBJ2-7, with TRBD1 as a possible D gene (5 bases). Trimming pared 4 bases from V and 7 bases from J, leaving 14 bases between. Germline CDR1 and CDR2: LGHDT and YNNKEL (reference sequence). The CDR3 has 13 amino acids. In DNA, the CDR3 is TGTGCCAGCAGCCCGGACACAGCCGGGGAGCAGTACTTC. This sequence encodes CASSPDTAGEQYF.

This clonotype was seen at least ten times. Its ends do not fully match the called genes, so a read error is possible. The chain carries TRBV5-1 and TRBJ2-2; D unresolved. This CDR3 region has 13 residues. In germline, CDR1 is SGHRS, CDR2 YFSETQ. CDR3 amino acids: CASSLAGTGELFF. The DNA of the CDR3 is TGTGCCAGCAGCTTAGCTGGAACCGGGGAGCTGTTTTTT. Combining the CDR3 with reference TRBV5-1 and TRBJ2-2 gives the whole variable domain KAGVTQTPRYLIKTRGQQVTLSCSPISGHRSVSWYQQTPGQGLQFLFEYFSETQRNKGNFPGRFSGRQFSNSRSEMNVSTLELGDSALYLCASSLAGTGELFFGEGSRLTVL.

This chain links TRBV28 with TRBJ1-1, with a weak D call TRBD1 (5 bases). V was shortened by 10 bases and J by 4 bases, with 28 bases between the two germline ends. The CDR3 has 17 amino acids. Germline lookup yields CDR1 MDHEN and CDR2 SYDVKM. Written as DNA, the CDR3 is TGTGCCACCACGGATTTGGGGCGTACGGGAGGAGGCACTGAAGCTTTCTTT. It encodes CATTDLGRTGGGTEAFF.

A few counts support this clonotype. The CDR3 sequence: CASMTSTEGGPQHF. CDR3 sequence (DNA): TGTGCCAGCATGACGTCGACGGAGGGGGGTCCCCAGCATTTT. The rearrangement uses TRBV6-1 and TRBJ1-5; TRBD1 might be the D (6 bases). V lost 7 bases to trimming and J lost 10 bases, with 20 bases between them. Germline lookup yields CDR1 MNHNS and CDR2 SASEGT. CDR3 length: 14 residues.